Detailed here is one T cell receptor (beta chain). This record comes from a study of spatial heterogeneity in lung cancer. Time point described: blood at routine non-recurrence follow-up after resection. No cells were sorted before sequencing. The whole RNA sequenced was extracted from tumor, nontumor lung or frozen PBMC. CDR3 length equals 13 residues. Germline V gene sequence: CDR1 SGHNT, CDR2 YYREEE (reference sequence). The V end was cut by 3 bases, the J end by 4 bases, with 8 bases between. Via MiXCR, TCRdb re-called the 5' RACE reads, giving one row per CDR3 protein. The sample lists tens of thousands of distinct CDR3 sequences, roughly a fifth seen once, with 21% in the top ten.

The sequencing used PBMCs, collected at follow-up. This chain connects TRBV5-4 to TRBJ2-1; a possible D gene is TRBD1 (5 bases). This sequence originates from a male donor with early-stage non-small cell lung cancer. CDR3 sequence reads: CASSSRGYNEQFF. DNA for the CDR3: TGTGCCAGCAGCTCAAGGGGTTACAATGAGCAGTTCTTC.